The 30 T cell receptor beta chains below all came from one sample that was sequenced in a study of CD8 T cells in Susac syndrome (dated by TCRdb to between 2017 and 2020). Libraries were constructed by the immunoSEQ multiplex PCR assay. RNA was extracted with the RNeasy kit and 0.5 to 1 ug was reverse transcribed using random hexamers. TCRdb passed the public sequencing reads through fastp at Q25 and MiXCR, retaining productive beta sequences. Each record represents a unique CDR3 protein, reported with the most common genes and DNA among its rows. The sample records around 150,000 distinct CDR3 sequences, 94% of which are singletons. The top ten hold about 0.25% of the sample. The sample comprised CD8+ T cells from PBMCs. These receptors were collected from a human donor in good health.

The J gene is TRBJ2-1, the V gene TRBV6-1; 7 nucleotides match TRBD2. The CDR3 runs 18 residues. The germline CDR1 and CDR2 sequences are MNHNS and SASEGT. Trimming at V came to 2 bases and at J to 0 bases, leaving 10 bases not matched to a gene. This CDR3 is CASSEFIPWTSSYNEQFF. The CDR3 nucleotides are TGTGCCAGCAGTGAATTCATCCCCTGGACTAGCTCCTACAATGAGCAGTTCTTC.

V gene TRBV6-6 combines with J gene TRBJ1-2; 7 bases are shared with TRBD1. J lost 5 bases, V lost 11 bases, and 8 bases had no gene match. Germline V gene data show CDR1 as MNHNY and CDR2 as SVGAGI (reference sequence). The CDR3 contains 12 residues. CDR3 region: CALGGTHYGYTF. The CDR3 DNA is TGTGCCCTAGGGGGCACGCATTATGGCTACACCTTC.

The V and J genes are TRBV28 and TRBJ2-7; 10 bases agree with TRBD2. CDR1 MDHEN and CDR2 SYDVKM come from the germline V gene. The ends lost 8 bases at V and 0 bases at J; junction bases unmatched: 4. The CDR3 contains 14 residues. The CDR3 is CASGGLADSYEQYF. CDR3 bases: TGTGCCAGCGGCGGACTAGCGGACTCCTACGAGCAGTACTTC. The variable domain in full, completed from reference TRBV28 and TRBJ2-7, reads DVKVTQSSRYLVKRTGEKVFLECVQDMDHENMFWYRQDPGLGLRLIYFSYDVKMKEKGDIPEGYSVSREKKERFSLILESASTNQTSMYLCASGGLADSYEQYFGPGTRLTVT.

V and J are TRBV19 and TRBJ1-1, with D perhaps TRBD1 (6 bases). Germline V gene sequence: CDR1 LNHDA, CDR2 SQIVND (reference sequence). V was pared by 3 bases and J by 10 bases, with 12 bases between. The CDR3 spans 12 residues. The CDR3 loop is CASSIHGGPAFF. As DNA, the CDR3 is TGTGCCAGTAGTATCCACGGGGGGCCAGCTTTCTTT.

This rearrangement joins TRBV24-1 to TRBJ2-1; 8 nucleotides agree with TRBD2. Germline values: CDR1 KGHDR, CDR2 SFDVKD. The CDR3 runs 15 residues. The V segment lost 4 bases and the J segment 5 bases; nucleotides outside the gene matches: 6. This chain's CDR3 is CATSDVLAGDNEQFF. The DNA of the CDR3 is TGTGCCACCAGTGACGTCCTAGCGGGCGACAATGAGCAGTTCTTC.

The chain recombines TRBV12-3 or TRBV12-4 with TRBJ2-4; tentative D call: TRBD1 (5 bases). V lost 6 bases and J 9 bases, leaving 15 bases between the germline ends. The CDR3 is made up of 13 amino acids. Here the CDR3 DNA reads TGTGCCAGCAGCTCAGGGATTTCGGGCATTCAGTACTTC. It encodes CASSSGISGIQYF.

The gene calls are TRBV15 and TRBJ1-2; a weak D match, TRBD1 (5 bases). The length of the CDR3 is 15 residues. CDR1 and CDR2 (germline): LNHNV, YYDKDF (reference sequence). V was clipped by 1 base and J by 6 bases, with 15 bases between them. CDR3 sequence (DNA): TGTGCCACCAGCAGAGGACGCGGGGGAGGGGATGGCTACACCTTC. It encodes CATSRGRGGGDGYTF.

The V call is TRBV19, the J call TRBJ2-7; D gene uncertain. This CDR3 has 12 amino acids. V was trimmed by 5 bases and J by 2 bases, leaving 7 bases between them. In germline, CDR1 is LNHDA, CDR2 SQIVND (reference sequence). CDR3 coding DNA: TGTGCCAGTAGTGATGGACCCTACGAGCAGTACTTC. As protein: CASSDGPYEQYF. The variable domain in full, with the rest retrieved from reference TRBV19 and TRBJ2-7, is DGGITQSPKYLFRKEGQNVTLSCEQNLNHDAMYWYRQDPGQGLRLIYYSQIVNDFQKGDIAEGYSVSREKKESFPLTVTSAQKNPTAFYLCASSDGPYEQYFGPGTRLTVT.

This clonotype was detected only once. The genes are TRBV5-6 and TRBJ2-4, with a tentative D call TRBD1 (6 bases). CDR3 length: 17 amino acids. Germline CDR1 reads SGHDT; CDR2 reads YYEEEE. With 4 bases removed from V and 0 bases from J, the gap between germline ends came to 17 bases. The CDR3 nucleotides read TGTGCCAGCAGCGGGACCGGGACATCCTTAGCCAAAAACATTCAGTACTTC. It yields the protein CASSGTGTSLAKNIQYF. The complete variable domain, with remaining parts taken from reference TRBV5-6 and TRBJ2-4, reads DAGVTQSPTHLIKTRGQQVTLRCSPKSGHDTVSWYQQALGQGPQFIFQYYEEEERQRGNFPDRFSGHQFPNYSSELNVNALLLGDSALYLCASSGTGTSLAKNIQYFGAGTRLSVL.

J is TRBJ2-5 and V is TRBV9; D is possibly TRBD2 (6 bases). Germline lookup yields CDR1 SGDLS and CDR2 YYNGEE. Trimming took 1 base from V and 0 from J, leaving 7 bases between them. This CDR3 region has 14 residues. The CDR3 DNA follows: TGTGCCAGCAGCGTAAGCGGGTACCAAGAGACCCAGTACTTC. It yields the protein CASSVSGYQETQYF.

The chain links TRBV28 to TRBJ2-6; 8 positions match TRBD1. Germline V gives CDR1 MDHEN, CDR2 SYDVKM. The trim removed 5 bases at V and 4 bases at J, leaving 7 bases unmatched. There are 16 residues in the CDR3. CDR3 bases: TGTGCCAGCAGTGACAGGGGTGACGCCGGGGCCAACGTCCTGACTTTC. Protein sequence: CASSDRGDAGANVLTF.

The chain employs TRBV15 and TRBJ2-3; D unclear. Deletions cut 0 bases from V and 1 base from J, with 11 bases between. The CDR3 spans 16 residues. Germline lookup yields CDR1 LNHNV and CDR2 YYDKDF (reference sequence). The CDR3, as DNA: TGTGCCACCAGCAGAGATAACGGGTTGGGCACAGATACGCAGTATTTT. Translated: CATSRDNGLGTDTQYF.

The chain combines TRBV29-1 with TRBJ2-2; TRBD1 matches 7 bases. The junction had 5 bases not matched to a gene; V was cut back by 8 bases and J by 5 bases. Germline assignment: CDR1 SQVTM and CDR2 ANQGSEA. This CDR3 has 12 residues. This CDR3 reads CSTTGVTGELFF. Written as DNA, the CDR3 is TGCAGCACCACAGGGGTAACCGGGGAGCTGTTTTTT.

This clonotype was detected a few times. The J gene is TRBJ2-2, the V gene TRBV2, with TRBD1 as a possible D gene (6 bases). The V gene lost 5 bases and the J gene lost 5 bases, with 9 bases spanning the gap. CDR1 is SNHLY and CDR2 is FYNNEI in the germline V gene. The CDR3 loop spans 13 amino acids. CDR3 region: CASSPQGTGELFF. CDR3 nucleotide sequence: TGTGCCAGCAGTCCACAGGGTACCGGGGAGCTGTTTTTT. The variable domain in full, with the rest retrieved from reference TRBV2 and TRBJ2-2, is EPEVTQTPSHQVTQMGQEVILRCVPISNHLYFYWYRQILGQKVEFLVSFYNNEISEKSEIFDDQFSVERPDGSNFTLKIRSTKLEDSAMYFCASSPQGTGELFFGEGSRLTVL.

The rearrangement joins TRBV23-1 to TRBJ2-2; D is perhaps TRBD1 (5 bases). Being an ORF, TRBV23-1 has a function that is uncertain. The CDR3 is 16 residues long. V dropped 0 bases and J dropped 1 base, with 9 bases sitting between them. CDR3 sequence reads: CASSQSSRVNTGELFF. The CDR3 bases are TGCGCCAGCAGTCAATCGTCCAGGGTGAACACCGGGGAGCTGTTTTTT.

The chain carries TRBV20-1 and TRBJ2-7; 10 nucleotides agree with TRBD1. There are 14 residues in the CDR3. V trimming: 5 bases; J trimming: 5 bases; junction bases outside the gene matches: 9. Germline CDR1 reads DFQATT; CDR2 reads SNEGSKA (reference sequence). CDR3 sequence reads: CSAQVPGQGHEQYF. In nucleotides, the CDR3 is TGCAGTGCTCAAGTCCCGGGACAGGGGCACGAGCAGTACTTC.

V and J are TRBV5-1 and TRBJ2-7, with TRBD2 matching 10 bases. CDR1 and CDR2 from the germline V gene are SGHRS and YFSETQ. There are 14 residues in the CDR3. J was trimmed by 6 bases and V by 3 bases; bases with no gene match: 6. The CDR3 reads CASSYDSGRIEQYF. In nucleotides, the CDR3 is TGCGCCAGCAGCTACGATAGCGGGAGGATCGAGCAGTACTTC.

The chain joins TRBV11-2 to TRBJ1-2; D uncertain. Looked up from germline, CDR1 is SGHAT and CDR2 is FQNNGV. The V gene lost 1 base and the J gene lost 3 bases, with 18 bases spanning the gap. The CDR3 is 17 amino acids. In DNA form, the CDR3 reads TGTGCCAGCAGCTTAGGGAGTGAAAGGGCGTTCGACTATGGCTACACCTTC. Its protein product is CASSLGSERAFDYGYTF.

The gene calls are TRBV29-1 and TRBJ2-2; tentative D call: TRBD2 (6 bases). The V end was cut by 2 bases, the J end by 7 bases, with 11 bases between. The CDR3 contains 13 residues. Germline assignment: CDR1 SQVTM and CDR2 ANQGSEA. Written as DNA, the CDR3 is TGCAGCGTTGAACGTAGGGGAGGCGGGGAGCTGTTTTTT. Protein: CSVERRGGGELFF.

The V gene is TRBV5-6, the J gene TRBJ1-5; no clear D gene. This CDR3 has 12 amino acids. Per the germline V gene, CDR1 is SGHDT and CDR2 is YYEEEE. Deletions cut 0 bases from V and 6 bases from J, with 4 bases between. The CDR3 DNA reads TGTGCCAGCAGCTTGGTTGGTCAGCCCCAGCATTTT. This gives the protein CASSLVGQPQHF.

This chain's CDR3 is CASSFSFQSSEAFF. Here the CDR3 DNA reads TGTGCCAGCAGCTTCTCCTTCCAGAGCTCTGAAGCTTTCTTT. This chain links TRBV7-9 with TRBJ1-1; D is uncertain. V gave up 3 bases and J gave up 6 bases, with 14 bases separating them. Germline V CDR1 and CDR2: SEHNR, FQNEAQ (reference sequence). This CDR3 contains 14 residues. Full variable domain (rest looked up from reference TRBV7-9 and TRBJ1-1): DTGVSQNPRHKITKRGQNVTFRCDPISEHNRLYWYRQTLGQGPEFLTYFQNEAQLEKSRLLSDRFSAERPKGSFSTLEIQRTEQGDSAMYLCASSFSFQSSEAFFGQGTRLTVV.

To note about this clonotype: A read error may produce the germline difference seen at one junction end. CDR3 bases: TGTGCCAGCAGCTTAGAAGTGGGGCATAACGATGGCTACACCTTC. Its translation is CASSLEVGHNDGYTF. This chain connects TRBV11-2 to TRBJ1-2, with D possibly TRBD1 on 5 matching bases. CDR1 SGHAT and CDR2 FQNNGV come from the germline V gene. The CDR3 has 15 amino acids. The full variable domain, its missing parts supplied by reference TRBV11-2 and TRBJ1-2, is EAGVAQSPRYKIIEKRQSVAFWCNPISGHATLYWYQQILGQGPKLLIQFQNNGVVDDSQLPKDRFSAERLKGVDSTLKIQPAKLEDSAVYLCASSLEVGHNDGYTFGSGTRLTVV.

The rearrangement joins TRBV19 to TRBJ2-1, with D possibly being TRBD2 (6 bases). With 6 bases removed from V and 4 bases from J, the gap between germline ends came to 10 bases. Germline CDR1 is LNHDA and CDR2 is SQIVND (reference sequence). The CDR3 consists of 13 residues. DNA for the CDR3: TGTGCCAGTAGACTGGGACTTTACAATGAGCAGTTCTTC. Translation: CASRLGLYNEQFF.

The chain joins TRBV25-1 to TRBJ2-1, with no clear D. The length of the CDR3 is 12 residues. Deletions cut 1 base from V and 4 bases from J, with 2 bases between. The germline CDR1 and CDR2 sequences are MGHDK and SYGVNS. CDR3 loop: CASSEWYNEQFF. CDR3 sequence (DNA): TGTGCCAGCAGTGAATGGTACAATGAGCAGTTCTTC.

This rearrangement joins TRBV28 to TRBJ2-7; D ambiguous. The CDR3 spans 13 residues. Trimming removed 3 bases from V and 3 bases from J, with 9 bases in between. Per the germline V gene, CDR1 is MDHEN and CDR2 is SYDVKM. CDR3 in amino acids: CASSFMEDYEQYF. CDR3 coding DNA: TGTGCCAGCAGTTTTATGGAAGACTACGAGCAGTACTTC.

The chain employs TRBV27 and TRBJ2-3; D not certain. Trimming pared 5 bases from V and 9 bases from J, leaving 12 bases between. Per the germline V gene, CDR1 is MNHEY and CDR2 is SMNVEV (reference sequence). CDR3 length equals 12 residues. CDR3 in DNA: TGTGCCAGCAGTCCTACTACCGTCACGCAGTATTTT. This codes for CASSPTTVTQYF.

This clonotype showed up just once. V gene TRBV24-1 combines with J gene TRBJ1-1; 7 bases match TRBD1. CDR3 length: 12 residues. The germline V gene has CDR1 KGHDR and CDR2 SFDVKD. Trimming at V came to 5 bases and at J to 12 bases, leaving 8 bases not matched to a gene. As DNA, the CDR3 is TGTGCCACCAGTGCCCTCGGACAGGAGTCTTTCTTT. It codes for CATSALGQESFF.

The chain has TRBV14 and TRBJ1-2; 8 nucleotides match TRBD1. Germline-derived CDR1 and CDR2 are SGHDN and FVKESK. V gave up 5 bases and J gave up 6 bases; unmatched junction bases: 14. This CDR3 is built from 16 residues. For the CDR3, the DNA is TGTGCCAGCAGCAATCGCTTCACAGGGGGATCGGATGGCTACACCTTC. It encodes CASSNRFTGGSDGYTF.

V is TRBV5-1 and J is TRBJ2-3; 7 bases are a match to TRBD1. The ends lost 4 bases at V and 0 bases at J; junction bases unmatched: 2. The germline gives CDR1 SGHRS, CDR2 YFSETQ. There are 14 residues in the CDR3. CDR3 nucleotides: TGCGCCAGCAGCGGACAGGATAGCACAGATACGCAGTATTTT. This translates into CASSGQDSTDTQYF.

This sequence joins TRBV20-1 and TRBJ2-3, with 11 nucleotides matching TRBD2. Germline values: CDR1 DFQATT, CDR2 SNEGSKA (reference sequence). Trimming removed 5 bases from V and 10 bases from J; junction bases left unmatched: 8. The CDR3 is 13 residues long. In DNA form, the CDR3 reads TGCAGTGCTCCCTTAGCGGGAGGGACGGCGCAGTATTTT. It specifies CSAPLAGGTAQYF.